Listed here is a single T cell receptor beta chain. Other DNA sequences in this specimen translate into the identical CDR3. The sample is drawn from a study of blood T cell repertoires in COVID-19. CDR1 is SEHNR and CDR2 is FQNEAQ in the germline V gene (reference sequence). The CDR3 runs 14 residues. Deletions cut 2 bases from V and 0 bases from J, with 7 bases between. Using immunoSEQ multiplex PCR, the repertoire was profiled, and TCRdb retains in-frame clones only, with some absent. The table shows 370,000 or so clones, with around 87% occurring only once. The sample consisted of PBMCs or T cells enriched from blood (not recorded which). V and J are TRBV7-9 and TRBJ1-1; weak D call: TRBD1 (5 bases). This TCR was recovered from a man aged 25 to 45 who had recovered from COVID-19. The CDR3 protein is CASSLQGVNTEAFF. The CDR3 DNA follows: TGTGCCAGCAGCTTACAGGGTGTGAACACTGAAGCTTTCTTT.